A selection of T cell receptor beta chains follows, all from one sample in a study of blood T cell repertoires in COVID-19. The method was immunoSEQ multiplex PCR; TCRdb's version includes in-frame clones alone and lacks a portion of them. The sample contains 30,000 to 35,000 clones, roughly three quarters of which appear only once. Input material: peripheral blood. These receptors all stem from a man aged 80 or over with acute or convalescent COVID-19. The CDR3 runs from the conserved cysteine through the conserved F or W. Fields, in order: J gene, clone size, D gene, V gene, CDR3 protein. A D gene is named only where the DNA matches it firmly. Clone size is not always given. Where it is, it says once, few, many or a class for expanded clones.

TRBJ2-1	NA	TRBD1	TRBV2	CASSSGTGDHEQFF
TRBJ2-7	NA	TRBD1	TRBV9	CASSVVVPGTGYHEQYF
TRBJ2-5	NA	TRBD2	TRBV19	CASSMTSRETQYF
TRBJ2-7	once	TRBD2	TRBV19	CASSSGGASYEQYF
TRBJ2-3	NA	TRBD2	TRBV5-1	CASSLAVAGMDTQYF
TRBJ1-2	few	NA	TRBV23-1	CALGGPPNYGYTF
TRBJ2-7	NA	TRBD2	TRBV5-1	CASSFNGRVMDEQYF
TRBJ2-3	NA	NA	TRBV7-8	CASSLGNRDTQYF
TRBJ2-5	NA	NA	TRBV5-6	CASSLTVAAETQYF
TRBJ1-1	NA	TRBD1	TRBV27	CASSLRQGRIFTEAFF
TRBJ1-4	few	TRBD1	TRBV6-2/TRBV6-3	CASSSPGQGGIENEKLFF
TRBJ2-1	NA	NA	TRBV6-6	CASSYDSTEFF
TRBJ2-7	once	TRBD2	TRBV7-8	CASSRNKGLAGPYEQYF
TRBJ2-1	NA	TRBD2	TRBV2	CASSEPTSGRADEQFF
TRBJ1-4	NA	NA	TRBV7-2	CASSLITGGNEKLFF
TRBJ2-1	NA	NA	TRBV20-1	CSARIDREQFF
TRBJ2-7	NA	TRBD2	TRBV19	CASSMTSGTYEQYF
TRBJ2-3	NA	TRBD2	TRBV19	CASTIAGAPPDTQYF
TRBJ2-1	NA	TRBD2	TRBV24-1	CATSPSGLGASGDYNEQFF
TRBJ2-2	NA	TRBD2	TRBV3-1/TRBV3-2	CASSQVAGGKAVNTGELFF
TRBJ2-3	NA	TRBD1	TRBV5-4	CASSAKGTGGADTQYF
TRBJ2-7	NA	TRBD1	TRBV5-1	CASSTRDRGPGYEQYF
TRBJ1-6	NA	NA	TRBV9	CASSRGSNSPLHF
TRBJ2-2	NA	TRBD1	TRBV6-2/TRBV6-3	CASSIQGDPRGELFF
TRBJ2-7	NA	TRBD1	TRBV5-6	CASSRDRVGYEQYF
TRBJ2-7	once	NA	TRBV3-1/TRBV3-2	CASSDRFREVNEQYF
TRBJ1-5	NA	TRBD1	TRBV4-1	CASSHPKDRVSNQPQHF
TRBJ1-1	many	NA	TRBV5-6	CASSLYGLRRGNTEAFF
TRBJ1-5	few	NA	TRBV7-8	CASSVRRSDQPQHF
TRBJ1-6	NA	TRBD1	TRBV5-1	CASSLAQGGRPLHF
TRBJ1-5	few	NA	TRBV2	CASQGSWDQPQHF
TRBJ2-7	few	TRBD1	TRBV28	CASSFFWGDAGTGSSYEQYF
TRBJ2-1	NA	TRBD2	TRBV11-3	CASSLGAIAGASEQFF
TRBJ2-7	NA	TRBD1	TRBV5-1	CASSSHDRGQSEQYF
TRBJ2-7	NA	NA	TRBV5-1	CASSRDSYEQYF
TRBJ2-1	NA	TRBD1	TRBV6-6	CASKGTGVYEQFF
TRBJ2-3	once	NA	TRBV5-1	CASSFGEGAGTDTQYF
TRBJ2-2	NA	NA	TRBV9	CASSVATFMPNTGELFF
TRBJ1-5	NA	TRBD1	TRBV5-3	CARSLNRGSRPQHF
TRBJ2-6	NA	NA	TRBV7-3	CASSLSGLGPSGANVLTF
TRBJ1-1	NA	NA	TRBV19	CASSEGSGAFF
TRBJ2-2	NA	TRBD2	TRBV18	CASSPDPLREFLGELFF
TRBJ1-2	NA	NA	TRBV3-1/TRBV3-2	CASSRGGGGYTF
TRBJ2-3	NA	TRBD2	TRBV13	CASSLAGGSTDTQYF
TRBJ2-1	NA	TRBD2	TRBV13	CASSHPGLASVEQFF